This TCR beta chain appears in the sequencing data of a study of metastatic and nonmetastatic thyroid tumors. The sample holds many counts of this clone. Every patient was untreated before thyroid surgery. This CDR3 spans 15 amino acids. Germline V gene sequence: CDR1 MRHNA, CDR2 SNTAGT. Trimming cost V 2 bases and J 4 bases; bases outside gene matches: 5. TCRdb re-called the PCR reads with MiXCR. The data show 43,000 or so clones, with 16% seen just once and 20% to 25% held by the top ten. The clonotype originates from a female donor with papillary thyroid cancer or a benign thyroid nodule (not recorded which). Some clones in this sample may be carry-over from other donors' samples. This chain uses TRBV6-4 with TRBJ2-3; 8 bases align to TRBD2. The sample was blood. DNA for the CDR3: TGTGCCAGCAGTGACCTAGCGGGCGACTCAGATACGCAGTATTTT. Its translation: CASSDLAGDSDTQYF.